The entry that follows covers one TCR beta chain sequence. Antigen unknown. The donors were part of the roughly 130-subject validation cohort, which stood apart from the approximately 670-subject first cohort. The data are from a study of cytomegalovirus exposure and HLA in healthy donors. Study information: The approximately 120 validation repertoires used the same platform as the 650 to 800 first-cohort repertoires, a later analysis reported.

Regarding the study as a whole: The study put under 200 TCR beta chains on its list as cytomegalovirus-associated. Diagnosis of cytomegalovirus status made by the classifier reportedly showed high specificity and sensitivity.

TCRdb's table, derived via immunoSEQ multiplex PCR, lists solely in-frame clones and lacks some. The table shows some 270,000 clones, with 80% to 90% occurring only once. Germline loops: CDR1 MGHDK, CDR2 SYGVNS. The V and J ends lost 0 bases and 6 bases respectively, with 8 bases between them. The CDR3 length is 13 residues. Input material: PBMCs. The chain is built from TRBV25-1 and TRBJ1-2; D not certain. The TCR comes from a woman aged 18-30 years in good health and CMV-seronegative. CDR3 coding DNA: TGTGCCAGCAGTGAATATCGGAGGGATGGCTACACCTTC. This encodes CASSEYRRDGYTF.